This TCR beta chain was captured by sequencing in a study of blood T cell repertoires in COVID-19. The V and J ends lost 3 bases and 5 bases, in that order; junction bases with no gene match: 8. Germline V gene sequence: CDR1 SGDLS, CDR2 YYNGEE. The CDR3 is 15 amino acids. During active infection, Seattle patients enrolled and were then monitored through disease. The repertoire was sequenced with immunoSEQ multiplex PCR; TCRdb's copy has only in-frame clones and lacks some. Of under 200,000 clones detected, around 90% appear once; the ten largest clones hold roughly 2.5%. The rearrangement joins TRBV9 to TRBJ2-5; 9 nucleotides agree with TRBD1. Sequenced material: peripheral blood. The sequence derives from a woman older than 75 with COVID-19, enrolled during active disease. Written as DNA, the CDR3 is TGTGCCAGCAGCGCAGGACAGGGGATGGTCGAGACCCAGTACTTC. This sequence encodes CASSAGQGMVETQYF.